These 5 T cell receptor beta chains share one sample of origin, sequenced in a study of molecular identifiers for immune sequencing clone quantification. TCRdb passed the PCR reads through MiXCR, listing each CDR3 protein once. The table records about half a million distinct CDR3 sequences, around 23% of them present only once. Material for sequencing was naive CD8+ T cells from blood, with Jurkat cell RNA spiked in. Subset given: FACS-sorted CD8+CD4-CCR7+CD45RA+ naive T cells. These receptors were collected from a human donor in good health. Some libraries in this study had Jurkat cell RNA spiked in.

This clonotype was counted at least ten times. Here the CDR3 reads CAWSPGTGVHGGAFF. The CDR3 DNA is TGTGCCTGGAGTCCTGGGACAGGGGTCCACGGTGGAGCTTTCTTT. The rearrangement joins TRBV30 to TRBJ1-1; 10 bases agree with TRBD1. Germline assignment: CDR1 GTSNPN and CDR2 SVGIG (reference sequence). The CDR3 is made up of 15 amino acids. After removal of 2 bases from V and 10 bases from J, the junction contained 13 bases not matched to a gene.

This clonotype has only a few counts. The chain has TRBV7-9 and TRBJ1-4, with 9 bases that match TRBD1. The length of the CDR3 is 18 residues. V lost 4 bases to trimming and J lost 0 bases; unmatched junction nucleotides: 9. Per germline, CDR1 SEHNR and CDR2 FQNEAQ (reference sequence). For the CDR3, the DNA is TGTGCCAGCAGCTCATTACAGGGGGCTCCGGCAACTAATGAAAAACTGTTTTTT. Its translation: CASSSLQGAPATNEKLFF.

This clonotype has only one observation. The CDR3 DNA reads as TGTGCCAGTGGTAACGGACAGAGGAGCAATCAGCCCCAGCATTTT. Encoded protein: CASGNGQRSNQPQHF. The chain has TRBV19 and TRBJ1-5, with D tentatively TRBD1 (6 bases). Trimming removed 8 bases from V and 1 base from J, with 15 bases in between. This CDR3 has 15 residues. Germline values: CDR1 LNHDA, CDR2 SQIVND (reference sequence). Filled out from reference TRBV19 and TRBJ1-5, the complete variable domain reads DGGITQSPKYLFRKEGQNVTLSCEQNLNHDAMYWYRQDPGQGLRLIYYSQIVNDFQKGDIAEGYSVSREKKESFPLTVTSAQKNPTAFYLCASGNGQRSNQPQHFGDGTRLSIL.

This clonotype has only a few counts. The chain has TRBV2 and TRBJ2-1; weak D call: TRBD1 (5 bases). Trimming stripped 5 bases from V and 2 bases from J, with 10 bases between. Germline V gene lookup returns CDR1 SNHLY and CDR2 FYNNEI. The CDR3 extends over 14 amino acids. In DNA, the CDR3 is TGTGCCAGCAGTTATCAGGGAACCTACAATGAGCAGTTCTTC. This codes for CASSYQGTYNEQFF.

The rearrangement uses TRBV27 and TRBJ2-3; weak D call: TRBD2 (6 bases). Germline V gene lookup returns CDR1 MNHEY and CDR2 SMNVEV (reference sequence). Trimming pared 4 bases from V and 6 bases from J, leaving 14 bases between. The CDR3 consists of 14 residues. The CDR3 DNA is TGTGCCAGCAGTTCGGGAGTTCGGGTCGATACGCAGTATTTT. The encoded protein is CASSSGVRVDTQYF.